The entry below gives a single T cell receptor (beta chain) sequence along with its context. As processed by the authors: Amplification with reference gene primers provided the estimates of nucleated cell counts. Repertoires were generated with immunoSEQ multiplex PCR, while TCRdb's copy carries only in-frame clones and drops some. V and J calls and clone size come straight from that table; D and trimming were deduced from the DNA. The sample holds approximately 97,000 clones, around 85% seen once. This sample is drawn from a study of blood T cell repertoires in COVID-19. Looking at the study overall: COVID-19 samples, acute and convalescent, were from the United States, Italy and Spain.

Unmatched junction bases numbered 7, after V lost 3 bases and J lost 4 bases. This CDR3 contains 17 residues. Germline CDR1 is SGHRS and CDR2 is YFSETQ. Sequencing input: peripheral blood. This rearrangement joins TRBV5-1 to TRBJ2-1; 13 bases are shared with TRBD2. The source is a human donor in a cohort sampled during active COVID-19. CDR3 sequence reads: CASSSGGGLAGYNEQFF. The CDR3 DNA is TGCGCCAGCAGCTCGGGAGGGGGACTAGCGGGGTACAATGAGCAGTTCTTC.